Each of the 31 T cell receptor beta chains below was sequenced from the same sample in a study of cytomegalovirus exposure and HLA in healthy donors. Primers for the PCR totalled 60 Vbeta and 13 Jbeta. Method: immunoSEQ multiplex PCR; TCRdb's copy keeps in-frame clones and lacks some. The sample contains about 200,000 clones, approximately 81% of which appear only once. The material sequenced was PBMCs. The receptors stem from a man aged 30 to 45 in good health and CMV-seronegative.

This clone was recorded once. The V gene is TRBV5-1, the J gene TRBJ2-1; 11 bases align to TRBD2. Germline assignment: CDR1 SGHRS and CDR2 YFSETQ. The CDR3 totals 16 residues. V was pared by 4 bases and J by 1 base, with 4 bases of the junction left unmatched. The CDR3, as DNA: TGCGCCAGCAGCCTAATAGCGGGGGGGTCCTACAATGAGCAGTTCTTC. Translated: CASSLIAGGSYNEQFF. Combining the CDR3 with reference TRBV5-1 and TRBJ2-1 gives the whole variable domain KAGVTQTPRYLIKTRGQQVTLSCSPISGHRSVSWYQQTPGQGLQFLFEYFSETQRNKGNFPGRFSGRQFSNSRSEMNVSTLELGDSALYLCASSLIAGGSYNEQFFGPGTRLTVL.

The rearrangement uses TRBV7-2 and TRBJ1-5, with 7 bases fitting TRBD1. The germline V gene encodes CDR1 SGHTA and CDR2 FQGNSA. J lost 4 bases, V lost 6 bases, and 9 bases had no gene match. The CDR3 totals 15 residues. Here the CDR3 DNA reads TGTGCCAGCAGAAGGGGGGCGGGACAGAATCAGCCCCAGCATTTT. Translating gives CASRRGAGQNQPQHF.

V and J are TRBV5-5 and TRBJ1-6, with TRBD1 matching 9 bases. CDR1 is SGHKS and CDR2 is YYEKEE in the germline V gene (reference sequence). With V trimmed by 0 bases and J by 14 bases, 6 bases remained unmatched. There are 14 residues in the CDR3. The CDR3 spells CASSLGDRDFTLHF. CDR3 nucleotide sequence: TGTGCCAGCAGCTTGGGGGACAGGGATTTTACCCTCCACTTT.

The V call is TRBV19, the J call TRBJ1-5; D perhaps matches TRBD1 (5 bases). The CDR3 spans 16 residues. Trimming took off 1 base at V and 2 bases at J, with 12 bases between the two ends. In germline, CDR1 is LNHDA, CDR2 SQIVND (reference sequence). The CDR3, as DNA: TGTGCCAGTAGTATAGGATCGGCAGGGCGCAATCAGCCCCAGCATTTT. It codes for CASSIGSAGRNQPQHF. The full variable domain, with the rest looked up from reference TRBV19 and TRBJ1-5, is DGGITQSPKYLFRKEGQNVTLSCEQNLNHDAMYWYRQDPGQGLRLIYYSQIVNDFQKGDIAEGYSVSREKKESFPLTVTSAQKNPTAFYLCASSIGSAGRNQPQHFGDGTRLSIL.

The V gene is TRBV28, the J gene TRBJ2-5, with D possibly being TRBD2 (6 bases). CDR1 MDHEN and CDR2 SYDVKM come from the germline V gene. The CDR3 covers 16 residues. The V end lost 6 bases, the J end lost 5 bases, and 22 bases lay between the germline ends. The CDR3 sequence is CASRSPGRGNSETQYF. CDR3 in DNA: TGTGCCAGCAGGTCCCCGGGTCGGGGGAATTCGGAGACCCAGTACTTC.

This chain connects TRBV4-2 to TRBJ2-7; a possible D gene is TRBD1 (5 bases). CDR1 LGHNA and CDR2 YNFKEQ come from the germline V gene. The CDR3 runs 15 residues. V was trimmed by 2 bases and J by 3 bases, leaving 14 bases between them. The CDR3 is CASSQIKGLIYEQYF. CDR3 nucleotide sequence: TGTGCCAGCAGCCAAATAAAGGGGCTTATCTACGAGCAGTACTTC.

CDR3 loop: CASSLTGTGANTEAFF. CDR3 bases: TGTGCCAGCAGCCTAACCGGGACAGGGGCGAACACTGAAGCTTTCTTT. The chain combines TRBV11-2 with TRBJ1-1, with 10 bases fitting TRBD1. The CDR3 spans 16 residues. Germline V CDR1 and CDR2: SGHAT, FQNNGV. Trimming at V came to 5 bases and at J to 1 base, leaving 7 bases not matched to a gene.

V is TRBV7-2 and J is TRBJ2-7; 8 nucleotides match TRBD2. The CDR3 spans 15 residues. J was trimmed by 3 bases and V by 2 bases; bases with no gene match: 6. From germline, CDR1 is SGHTA and CDR2 FQGNSA. In DNA, the CDR3 is TGTGCCAGCAGCTTACAACGGGGGGGCGGCTACGAGCAGTACTTC. Translation: CASSLQRGGGYEQYF. Full variable domain (rest looked up from reference TRBV7-2 and TRBJ2-7): GAGVSQSPSNKVTEKGKDVELRCDPISGHTALYWYRQSLGQGLEFLIYFQGNSAPDKSGLPSDRFSAERTGGSVSTLTIQRTQQEDSAVYLCASSLQRGGGYEQYFGPGTRLTVT.

V is TRBV7-2 and J is TRBJ1-4; no firm D call. With 5 bases removed from V and 8 bases from J, the gap between germline ends came to 15 bases. The CDR3 contains 14 residues. Germline V gene data show CDR1 as SGHTA and CDR2 as FQGNSA. The CDR3 DNA reads as TGTGCCAGCAGCCCAGCGGGGAACGGAGAAAAACTGTTTTTT. Translating gives CASSPAGNGEKLFF.

The V call is TRBV7-2, the J call TRBJ2-7; weak D call: TRBD1 (5 bases). Germline V gene sequence: CDR1 SGHTA, CDR2 FQGNSA. The CDR3 runs to 18 residues. V was cut by 5 bases and J by 3 bases, with 26 bases left in between. The CDR3 nucleotides are TGTGCCAGCAGCGGATCGGCAGGGTATGGATCCCCGAACTACGAGCAGTACTTC. Protein: CASSGSAGYGSPNYEQYF.

The chain combines TRBV7-3 with TRBJ2-3; 13 bases are shared with TRBD2. Losses at the gene ends were 5 bases for V and 6 bases for J; bases not matched to a gene: 5. The CDR3 contains 15 residues. CDR1 is SGHTA and CDR2 is FQGTGA in the germline V gene. CDR3 residues: CASSPTSGGPDTQYF. The CDR3 DNA sequence: TGTGCCAGCAGCCCGACTAGCGGGGGGCCCGATACGCAGTATTTT.

With respect to this clone: A junction boundary mismatches the germline segment, possibly from a read error. V is TRBV4-3 and J is TRBJ2-6; possibly TRBD1 for D (5 bases). The germline V gene has CDR1 LGHNA and CDR2 YSLEER. The CDR3 has 16 residues. The CDR3 protein is CASSLAVNSGASVLTF. In DNA form, the CDR3 reads TGCGCCAGCAGCCTAGCAGTGAACTCTGGGGCCAGCGTCCTGACTTTC.

This rearrangement joins TRBV7-8 to TRBJ2-2; D perhaps matches TRBD2 (7 bases). The CDR3 spans 18 residues. The V gene's germline CDR1 is SGHVS and CDR2 FQNEAQ. Trimming removed 8 bases from V and 5 bases from J, with 27 bases in between. The CDR3 sequence: CASVRGGAQGGLTGELFF. CDR3 nucleotide sequence: TGTGCCAGCGTTAGAGGGGGGGCCCAGGGTGGATTAACCGGGGAGCTGTTTTTT.

J is TRBJ2-2 and V is TRBV4-3, with 8 bases matching TRBD2. Germline V gene sequence: CDR1 LGHNA, CDR2 YSLEER. The CDR3 covers 15 residues. The V gene end was trimmed by 1 base and the J gene end by 9 bases; junction bases not matched to a gene: 7. The CDR3 DNA is TGCGCCAGCAGCCAAGGTCGGGGGGGCCCCCGGGAGCTGTTTTTT. As protein: CASSQGRGGPRELFF.

This chain links TRBV6-6 with TRBJ2-2; 8 bases map to TRBD2. This CDR3 has 14 residues. CDR1 is MNHNY, CDR2 SVGAGI, per germline (reference sequence). With 6 bases clipped from V and 7 bases from J, the junction kept 7 bases outside the gene matches. The CDR3 DNA reads TGTGCCAGCAGAACGGGGGGGCAGTACGGGGAGCTGTTTTTT. Its translation: CASRTGGQYGELFF.

V and J are TRBV19 and TRBJ1-2; TRBD1 agrees at 9 bases. CDR3 size: 14 residues. The J segment lost 6 bases and the V segment lost 6 bases, leaving 8 bases of the junction unmatched. CDR1 and CDR2 (germline): LNHDA, SQIVND (reference sequence). The CDR3 DNA is TGTGCCAGTAGAAACAGGGGGCGCATCAATGGCTACACCTTC. Translating gives CASRNRGRINGYTF.

The V and J genes are TRBV9 and TRBJ2-3, with 15 positions matching TRBD2. The germline V gene has CDR1 SGDLS and CDR2 YYNGEE. V trimming: 2 bases; J trimming: 6 bases; junction bases outside the gene matches: 4. There are 16 residues in the CDR3. The CDR3: CASSVGLAGGRDTQYF. Here the CDR3 DNA reads TGTGCCAGCAGCGTTGGACTAGCGGGGGGGCGGGATACGCAGTATTTT.

The CDR3 DNA follows: TGTGCCAGCAGCTCCCCTAAAAACAGGGCCTTGACGAACACCGGGGAGCTGTTTTTT. Translating gives CASSSPKNRALTNTGELFF. The chain combines TRBV7-9 with TRBJ2-2; D might be TRBD1 (6 bases). Germline V gene sequence: CDR1 SEHNR, CDR2 FQNEAQ (reference sequence). Trimming shortened V by 4 bases and J by 0 bases, and 21 bases separated the two germline ends. The CDR3 length is 19 residues.

J is TRBJ2-7 and V is TRBV28, with D perhaps TRBD2 (7 bases). V was trimmed by 8 bases and J by 1 base, leaving 12 bases between them. The CDR3 is 13 residues long. The germline CDR1 and CDR2 sequences are MDHEN and SYDVKM. CDR3 in amino acids: CASGGAPSYEQYF. The CDR3 bases are TGTGCCAGCGGGGGGGCCCCATCCTACGAGCAGTACTTC.

The chain joins TRBV5-1 to TRBJ2-5; a possible D gene is TRBD2 (5 bases). The CDR3 has 13 amino acids. Germline V gives CDR1 SGHRS, CDR2 YFSETQ. V was trimmed by 2 bases and J by 2 bases, leaving 7 bases between them. CDR3 region: CASSLGLQETQYF. In DNA, the CDR3 is TGCGCCAGCAGCTTAGGACTGCAAGAGACCCAGTACTTC.

This chain connects TRBV13 to TRBJ2-1; 13 bases line up with TRBD2. The CDR3 is made up of 15 amino acids. V dropped 0 bases and J dropped 9; count of bases not matched to a gene: 2. CDR1 and CDR2 from the germline V gene are PRHDT and FYEKMQ (reference sequence). For the CDR3, the DNA is TGTGCCAGCAGCTTAGGACTAGCGGGGGGGATTGAGCAGTTCTTC. The encoded protein is CASSLGLAGGIEQFF. Together with reference TRBV13 and TRBJ2-1, the CDR3 gives the full variable domain: AAGVIQSPRHLIKEKRETATLKCYPIPRHDTVYWYQQGPGQDPQFLISFYEKMQSDKGSIPDRFSAQQFSDYHSELNMSSLELGDSALYFCASSLGLAGGIEQFFGPGTRLTVL.

The chain links TRBV19 to TRBJ1-2, with D maybe TRBD1 (6 bases). V lost 3 bases and J 4 bases, leaving 15 bases between the germline ends. The CDR3 loop spans 15 amino acids. Looked up from germline, CDR1 is LNHDA and CDR2 is SQIVND (reference sequence). The CDR3 is CASSIFGQSSYGYTF. CDR3 nucleotides: TGTGCCAGTAGTATCTTCGGACAGAGCTCCTATGGCTACACCTTC. Together with reference TRBV19 and TRBJ1-2, the CDR3 gives the full variable domain: DGGITQSPKYLFRKEGQNVTLSCEQNLNHDAMYWYRQDPGQGLRLIYYSQIVNDFQKGDIAEGYSVSREKKESFPLTVTSAQKNPTAFYLCASSIFGQSSYGYTFGSGTRLTVV.

There are a few counts of this clone. The CDR3 reads CASSFEASRNEQFF. CDR3 sequence (DNA): TGTGCCAGCAGCTTTGAGGCTAGTCGCAATGAGCAGTTCTTC. This rearrangement joins TRBV12-1 to TRBJ2-1; the table's D call, TRBD2, has no DNA check behind it. TRBV12-1 is a listed pseudogene. This CDR3 spans 14 amino acids.

The chain combines TRBV5-4 with TRBJ1-5, with TRBD1 as a possible D gene (5 bases). V was pared by 0 bases and J by 4 bases, with 5 bases between. The germline V gene has CDR1 SGHNT and CDR2 YYREEE (reference sequence). CDR3 size: 13 residues. CDR3 coding DNA: TGTGCCAGCAGCTTGGACAGGAATCAGCCCCAGCATTTT. Residues: CASSLDRNQPQHF. The variable domain in full, with the rest retrieved from reference TRBV5-4 and TRBJ1-5, is ETGVTQSPTHLIKTRGQQVTLRCSSQSGHNTVSWYQQALGQGPQFIFQYYREEENGRGNFPPRFSGLQFPNYSSELNVNALELDDSALYLCASSLDRNQPQHFGDGTRLSIL.

V and J are TRBV28 and TRBJ1-3, with D unclear. V was pared by 2 bases and J by 5 bases, with 10 bases between. This CDR3 region has 14 residues. CDR1 is MDHEN and CDR2 is SYDVKM in the germline V gene. The CDR3 is CASSLTRRRNTIYF. The CDR3 nucleotides read TGTGCCAGCAGTTTAACGCGGAGGAGAAACACCATATATTTT. Filled out from reference TRBV28 and TRBJ1-3, the complete variable domain reads DVKVTQSSRYLVKRTGEKVFLECVQDMDHENMFWYRQDPGLGLRLIYFSYDVKMKEKGDIPEGYSVSREKKERFSLILESASTNQTSMYLCASSLTRRRNTIYFGEGSWLTVV.

The genes are TRBV2 and TRBJ1-4, with D perhaps matching TRBD1 (6 bases). Germline V lookup: CDR1 SNHLY, CDR2 FYNNEI. The ends were cut back, 5 bases at V and 0 bases at J, with 13 bases in the middle. This CDR3 spans 16 amino acids. CDR3 residues: CASSPGHLTTNEKLFF. CDR3 coding DNA: TGTGCCAGCAGTCCGGGACACTTAACAACTAATGAAAAACTGTTTTTT.

The J gene is TRBJ2-1, the V gene TRBV10-3; unclear D gene. The CDR3 has 13 residues. Germline V gene data show CDR1 as ENHRY and CDR2 as SYGVKD. Trimming stripped 2 bases from V and 5 bases from J, with 7 bases between. The CDR3 protein is CAISEAPNNEQFF. In nucleotides, the CDR3 is TGTGCCATCAGTGAGGCCCCTAACAATGAGCAGTTCTTC.

V is TRBV7-9 and J is TRBJ2-3; 9 nucleotides align to TRBD2. CDR3 length equals 14 residues. CDR1 is SEHNR and CDR2 is FQNEAQ in the germline V gene (reference sequence). The trim removed 5 bases at V and 6 bases at J, leaving 6 bases unmatched. CDR3 nucleotides: TGTGCCAGCAGCCCCCGGACTAGCGAGGATACGCAGTATTTT. This translates into CASSPRTSEDTQYF.

This clone appeared once. V and J are TRBV10-1 and TRBJ1-4; D not resolved. V lost 2 bases and J lost 6, with 10 bases in between. The CDR3 is 14 residues long. CDR1 and CDR2 from the germline V gene are WNHNN and SYGVQD (reference sequence). The CDR3 coding sequence is TGCGCCAGCAGTGAGGGTAGGGAGGATGAAAAACTGTTTTTT. Protein product: CASSEGREDEKLFF.

This chain uses TRBV2 with TRBJ2-7; no clear D gene. Germline CDR1 and CDR2: SNHLY and FYNNEI. V lost 8 bases and J lost 2, with 10 bases in between. The CDR3 totals 12 residues. CDR3 region: CASLTETYEQYF. The CDR3 DNA reads TGTGCCAGCTTAACTGAGACCTACGAGCAGTACTTC.

The CDR3: CASSPTETDTQYF. The DNA for the CDR3 is TGTGCCAGCAGTCCCACGGAGACAGATACGCAGTATTTT. This chain uses TRBV27 with TRBJ2-3; D is unresolved. The CDR3 sequence is 13 residues long. In germline, CDR1 is MNHEY, CDR2 SMNVEV (reference sequence). V was clipped by 5 bases and J by 3 bases, with 9 bases between them.